This TCR beta chain was captured by sequencing in a study of spatial heterogeneity in lung cancer. Study-wide background: Within tumor regions, the number of TCR transcripts tracked closely with a T cell module score obtained from matched bulk RNA-seq. Raw sequencing reads included, on average, more than 8.5 appearances of each unique TCR and UMI combination.

This clonotype has ten or more counts. What it binds is not known. Every TCR cDNA molecule carried a tag that served as a unique molecular identifier. TCRdb reanalysed the 5' RACE reads using MiXCR and keeps one entry per CDR3 protein. This sample has 16,000 or so distinct CDR3 sequences, with about 5.8% found just once. Specified time point: sample taken at primary tumor resection. The germline gives CDR1 DFQATT, CDR2 SNEGSKA (reference sequence). V lost 1 base, J lost 8 bases, and 6 bases stayed unmatched. This CDR3 is 15 amino acids long. General observations from the study: Counts of expanded alpha and beta TCRs within tumors tracked the tumor nonsynonymous mutation count.

The receptor's source is a female donor with early-stage non-small cell lung cancer. The J gene is TRBJ2-1, the V gene TRBV20-1, with 12 nucleotides matching TRBD2. The input for sequencing was lung tumor tissue, taken at surgery. As DNA, the CDR3 is TGCAGTGCTAGAGTAGCCCTAGCGGGAGGGTATGAGCAGTTCTTC. Translated: CSARVALAGGYEQFF.